The 21 T cell receptor beta chains below all came from one sample that was sequenced in a study of cytomegalovirus exposure and HLA in healthy donors. The assay was immunoSEQ multiplex PCR, and TCRdb's table has in-frame clones only and misses some. The data contain under 200,000 clones, about 88% of them seen just once; the ten biggest clones take up approximately 2.2%. The sequenced sample consisted of PBMCs. These receptors all come from a woman in her late teens or twenties in good health and CMV-seronegative.

There are a few counts of this clone. This chain connects TRBV29-1 to TRBJ1-2; weak D call: TRBD1 (6 bases). Trimming left V 6 bases short and J 8 bases short, with 22 bases between. CDR1 is SQVTM, CDR2 ANQGSEA, per germline. This CDR3 has 14 amino acids. DNA of the CDR3: TGCAGCGTCCTTCTCTACAGGGACGTGGGGGGCTACACCTTC. Amino acid sequence: CSVLLYRDVGGYTF.

CDR3 residues: CAWSAYPLRSLSGANVLTF. The CDR3 coding sequence is TGTGCCTGGAGCGCCTATCCCCTAAGGAGCCTCTCTGGGGCCAACGTCCTGACTTTC. This chain joins TRBV30 and TRBJ2-6; D is unclear. Between the trimmed V and J ends, which lost 3 bases and 0 bases, there was a span of 21 bases. The CDR3 loop spans 19 amino acids. Per germline, CDR1 GTSNPN and CDR2 SVGIG (reference sequence).

V is TRBV19 and J is TRBJ2-7, with D maybe TRBD2 (6 bases). V lost 7 bases to trimming and J lost 7 bases, with 11 bases between them. The CDR3 is 11 amino acids. CDR1 and CDR2 (germline): LNHDA, SQIVND (reference sequence). The CDR3 sequence is CASTGGTEQYF. The CDR3 coding sequence is TGTGCCAGTACCGGGGGAACAGAGCAGTACTTC. The full variable domain, its missing parts supplied by reference TRBV19 and TRBJ2-7, is DGGITQSPKYLFRKEGQNVTLSCEQNLNHDAMYWYRQDPGQGLRLIYYSQIVNDFQKGDIAEGYSVSREKKESFPLTVTSAQKNPTAFYLCASTGGTEQYFGPGTRLTVT.

The rearrangement links TRBV18 to TRBJ1-1; D gene unclear. V was shortened by 1 base and J by 3 bases, with 9 bases between the two germline ends. Germline V gene lookup returns CDR1 KGHSH and CDR2 LQKENI. CDR3 size: 14 residues. CDR3 amino acids: CASSPLGIDTEAFF. For the CDR3, the DNA is TGTGCCAGCTCACCACTCGGGATTGACACTGAAGCTTTCTTT. The full variable domain, in which reference TRBV18 and TRBJ1-1 provide the parts outside the CDR3, is NAGVMQNPRHLVRRRGQEARLRCSPMKGHSHVYWYRQLPEEGLKFMVYLQKENIIDESGMPKERFSAEFPKEGPSILRIQQVVRGDSAAYFCASSPLGIDTEAFFGQGTRLTVV.

The chain joins TRBV12-5 to TRBJ2-3, with 9 positions matching TRBD2. Germline V gene data show CDR1 as LGHNT and CDR2 as FRNRAP. V shed 1 base and J 4 bases; nucleotides not matched to a gene: 15. This CDR3 spans 19 amino acids. DNA for the CDR3: TGTGCTAGTGGTTTGGGTTGGACTAGCGTTACCCCGCGGCCAGATACGCAGTATTTT. The encoded protein is CASGLGWTSVTPRPDTQYF.

This clone appeared once. V and J are TRBV2 and TRBJ1-4; 8 bases agree with TRBD1. V lost 7 bases to trimming and J lost 3 bases; unmatched junction nucleotides: 7. The CDR3 covers 15 residues. Germline V lookup: CDR1 SNHLY, CDR2 FYNNEI. The CDR3 protein is CASTSLGQANEKLFF. DNA for the CDR3: TGTGCCAGCACCTCCCTGGGACAGGCTAATGAAAAACTGTTTTTT.

This chain links TRBV11-3 with TRBJ2-1; TRBD1 might be the D (6 bases). Trimming took 3 bases from V and 0 from J, leaving 9 bases between them. The CDR3 covers 15 residues. From germline, CDR1 is SGHNT and CDR2 YENEEA. CDR3 protein: CASSFSGDSYNEQFF. The CDR3 DNA is TGTGCCAGCAGCTTTTCAGGGGACTCCTACAATGAGCAGTTCTTC.

The J gene is TRBJ1-1, the V gene TRBV4-1, with D possibly matching TRBD1 (6 bases). The CDR3 consists of 15 residues. Looked up from germline, CDR1 is MGHRA and CDR2 is YSYEKL. Between the trimmed V and J ends, which lost 2 bases and 0 bases, there was a span of 10 bases. The chain's CDR3 is CASSQTGTMNTEAFF. The CDR3 DNA reads as TGCGCCAGCAGCCAAACAGGGACAATGAACACTGAAGCTTTCTTT.

The rearrangement links TRBV27 to TRBJ1-2; a weak D match, TRBD1 (6 bases). This CDR3 is 14 amino acids long. The ends were cut back, 2 bases at V and 8 bases at J, with 15 bases in the middle. CDR1 and CDR2 (germline): MNHEY, SMNVEV (reference sequence). This CDR3 reads CASSLAPGVEGYTF. The CDR3 region has the DNA TGTGCCAGCAGTTTAGCCCCAGGGGTGGAAGGCTACACCTTC.

The chain uses TRBV27 and TRBJ2-7; D is undetermined. The V gene's germline CDR1 is MNHEY and CDR2 SMNVEV (reference sequence). The germline V and J ends were trimmed by 0 bases and 4 bases, with 7 bases remaining between them. This CDR3 region has 13 residues. The chain's CDR3 is CASSLSSTYEQYF. CDR3 bases: TGTGCCAGCAGTTTATCGTCCACTTACGAGCAGTACTTC.

Only one count was recorded for this clone. Distinct nucleotide sequences in the sample also encode this CDR3. The J gene is TRBJ1-3, the V gene TRBV19, with D hard to call. The CDR3 has 12 residues. V shed 6 bases and J shed 3 bases, with 6 bases lying between them. Germline values: CDR1 LNHDA, CDR2 SQIVND (reference sequence). The CDR3 protein is CASSLYGNTIYF. CDR3 sequence (DNA): TGTGCCAGTAGCCTTTATGGAAACACCATATATTTT.

This chain uses TRBV27 with TRBJ1-1, with D possibly TRBD1 on 6 matching bases. The CDR3 covers 14 residues. The V gene's germline CDR1 is MNHEY and CDR2 SMNVEV (reference sequence). Trimming stripped 4 bases from V and 1 base from J, with 10 bases between. Written as DNA, the CDR3 is TGTGCCAGCAGTTGGGGGCCTTCGAACACTGAAGCTTTCTTT. Its translation is CASSWGPSNTEAFF.

The rearrangement links TRBV2 to TRBJ1-3; D is uncertain. Germline CDR1 is SNHLY and CDR2 is FYNNEI. V lost 5 bases and J lost 8, with 10 bases in between. The CDR3 is made up of 12 amino acids. CDR3 sequence: CASSYGSYTIYF. The CDR3 DNA sequence: TGTGCCAGCAGTTACGGGTCGTACACCATATATTTT.

The chain couples TRBV5-8 to TRBJ2-7, with 7 positions matching TRBD2. This CDR3 has 15 residues. V dropped 2 bases and J dropped 9; count of bases not matched to a gene: 14. Germline assignment: CDR1 SGHTS and CDR2 YDEGEE. CDR3 nucleotide sequence: TGTGCCAGCAGCTTCCCCAGCGGGGACGCCGGGCCGCAGTACTTC. This codes for CASSFPSGDAGPQYF.

The chain uses TRBV4-3 and TRBJ2-7; TRBD1 agrees at 7 bases. Germline CDR1 reads LGHNA; CDR2 reads YSLEER. The CDR3 runs 15 residues. J was trimmed by 2 bases and V by 1 base; bases with no gene match: 5. The CDR3 reads CASSQGTGDPYEQYF. As DNA, the CDR3 is TGCGCCAGCAGCCAAGGAACAGGGGACCCCTACGAGCAGTACTTC.

This CDR3 reads CASSLFPPGQALGTEAFF. DNA for the CDR3: TGTGCCAGCAGTTTATTCCCCCCGGGACAGGCCCTTGGGACTGAAGCTTTCTTT. The gene calls are TRBV27 and TRBJ1-1, with TRBD1 identical over 8 bases. With V trimmed by 1 base and J by 5 bases, 15 bases remained unmatched. The germline V gene has CDR1 MNHEY and CDR2 SMNVEV (reference sequence). CDR3 size: 18 residues.

This chain joins TRBV9 and TRBJ1-1; 9 bases are shared with TRBD1. The germline V gene encodes CDR1 SGDLS and CDR2 YYNGEE. Trimming removed 3 bases from V and 7 bases from J; junction bases left unmatched: 4. This CDR3 contains 13 residues. The CDR3 nucleotides are TGTGCCAGCAGCGGGGACAGGGCTGATGAAGCTTTCTTT. Its protein product is CASSGDRADEAFF.

This chain connects TRBV5-1 to TRBJ1-2, with 10 nucleotides matching TRBD1. CDR3 length: 14 amino acids. Looked up from germline, CDR1 is SGHRS and CDR2 is YFSETQ. V lost 5 bases, J lost 8 bases, and 9 bases stayed unmatched. The CDR3 region is CASSPGQGRRGYTF. CDR3 DNA sequence: TGCGCCAGCAGTCCGGGACAGGGGCGTAGGGGCTACACCTTC.

This chain connects TRBV4-2 to TRBJ2-1; 9 positions agree with TRBD2. Germline V gene data show CDR1 as LGHNA and CDR2 as YNFKEQ. Losses at the gene ends were 0 bases for V and 8 bases for J; bases not matched to a gene: 11. CDR3 length equals 17 residues. The CDR3 reads CASSQEVKREVGDEQFF. The CDR3 DNA is TGTGCCAGCAGCCAAGAAGTCAAGCGGGAGGTGGGCGATGAGCAGTTCTTC.

This chain joins TRBV28 and TRBJ2-1, with 10 bases identical to TRBD1. Trimming cost V 5 bases and J 4 bases; bases outside gene matches: 5. Per the germline V gene, CDR1 is MDHEN and CDR2 is SYDVKM. CDR3 length: 15 residues. As DNA, the CDR3 is TGTGCCAGCAGTCCTCGGACAGGGGGATACAATGAGCAGTTCTTC. This sequence encodes CASSPRTGGYNEQFF.

The chain links TRBV7-9 to TRBJ1-6; TRBD1 might be the D (5 bases). This CDR3 comprises 14 residues. V was trimmed by 1 base and J by 9 bases, leaving 10 bases between them. Germline CDR1 reads SEHNR; CDR2 reads FQNEAQ (reference sequence). The CDR3 DNA reads as TGTGCCAGCAGCTTAGGGCAGGGCAGTTCACCCCTCCACTTT. This codes for CASSLGQGSSPLHF. The variable domain in full, with the rest retrieved from reference TRBV7-9 and TRBJ1-6, is DTGVSQNPRHKITKRGQNVTFRCDPISEHNRLYWYRQTLGQGPEFLTYFQNEAQLEKSRLLSDRFSAERPKGSFSTLEIQRTEQGDSAMYLCASSLGQGSSPLHFGNGTRLTVT.